Below, 32 T cell receptor beta chains from the same sample are listed, as sequenced in a study of shared clonotypes between healthy human individuals. Naive CD8 cells comprised CD45RO-negative, CCR7-positively selected cells, excluding terminally differentiated effector memory CD45RA+ cells. Produced via immunoSEQ multiplex PCR; TCRdb's table is partial and in-frame only. In the table there are over 2 million clones, less than 95% of which are singletons. The sample comprised naive CD8+ T cells sorted from blood. The source is a man younger than 35 in good health.

This chain uses TRBV27 with TRBJ2-1; the D gene is possibly TRBD1 (5 bases). This CDR3 is 14 amino acids long. Germline V lookup: CDR1 MNHEY, CDR2 SMNVEV (reference sequence). With 5 bases removed from V and 0 bases from J, the gap between germline ends came to 8 bases. CDR3 in DNA: TGTGCCAGCAGTCAAGGGGACTCCTACAATGAGCAGTTCTTC. Residues: CASSQGDSYNEQFF.

This sequence joins TRBV7-9 and TRBJ2-7; maybe TRBD1 (5 bases). Looked up from germline, CDR1 is SEHNR and CDR2 is FQNEAQ (reference sequence). There are 17 residues in the CDR3. The ends were cut back, 4 bases at V and 2 bases at J, with 21 bases in the middle. As DNA, the CDR3 is TGTGCCAGCAGCTCTCCTCGAAAAGACAGCGTTGCCTACGAGCAGTACTTC. This sequence encodes CASSSPRKDSVAYEQYF. Full variable domain (missing parts from reference TRBV7-9 and TRBJ2-7): DTGVSQNPRHKITKRGQNVTFRCDPISEHNRLYWYRQTLGQGPEFLTYFQNEAQLEKSRLLSDRFSAERPKGSFSTLEIQRTEQGDSAMYLCASSSPRKDSVAYEQYFGPGTRLTVT.

The J gene is TRBJ2-3, the V gene TRBV7-8, with 7 bases that match TRBD2. V was pared by 1 base and J by 6 bases, with 7 bases of the junction left unmatched. Germline V lookup: CDR1 SGHVS, CDR2 FQNEAQ. The CDR3 runs to 15 residues. The CDR3 sequence: CASSLGAGAWDTQYF. The CDR3 DNA reads as TGTGCCAGCAGCTTAGGGGCGGGAGCTTGGGATACGCAGTATTTT.

The rearrangement joins TRBV11-2 to TRBJ2-5; 9 bases are a match to TRBD2. This CDR3 is 15 amino acids long. V was pared by 1 base and J by 5 bases, with 5 bases of the junction left unmatched. Germline lookup yields CDR1 SGHAT and CDR2 FQNNGV. This chain's CDR3 is CASSLVGTSMETQYF. CDR3 in DNA: TGTGCCAGCAGCTTAGTGGGGACTAGCATGGAGACCCAGTACTTC.

Only one count was recorded for this clone. The chain combines TRBV7-9 with TRBJ1-2; D possibly corresponds to TRBD1 (6 bases). This CDR3 spans 12 amino acids. With 5 bases removed from V and 8 bases from J, the gap between germline ends came to 12 bases. Germline V gene data show CDR1 as SEHNR and CDR2 as FQNEAQ (reference sequence). The CDR3 spells CASSIDRTGYTF. The CDR3 DNA reads as TGTGCCAGCAGCATCGACAGGACGGGCTACACCTTC.

The J gene is TRBJ2-3, the V gene TRBV6-6, with D uncertain. The CDR3 contains 14 residues. V gave up 6 bases and J gave up 6 bases, with 16 bases separating them. The V gene's germline CDR1 is MNHNY and CDR2 SVGAGI (reference sequence). CDR3 amino acids: CASRPLISADTQYF. The CDR3 DNA is TGTGCCAGCAGGCCCCTGATTTCGGCGGATACGCAGTATTTT.

As for this clone: Other DNA sequences from this sample encode an identical CDR3 as well. The rearrangement uses TRBV6-6 and TRBJ2-7; weak D call: TRBD1 (6 bases). This CDR3 has 15 residues. The V and J ends lost 0 bases and 0 bases respectively, with 9 bases between them. Germline V gene sequence: CDR1 MNHNY, CDR2 SVGAGI (reference sequence). The CDR3 protein is CASSYSTGSSYEQYF. The CDR3 nucleotides read TGTGCCAGCAGTTACTCGACAGGTTCCTCCTACGAGCAGTACTTC.

V is TRBV21-1 and J is TRBJ2-7; the D call of TRBD2 is as the table states it, not checked on the DNA. TRBV21-1 is noted as a pseudogene. The CDR3 contains 8 residues. CDR3 in DNA: TGTGCCAGCCCGGGGGGGTACTTC. Translated: CASPGGYF.

This clone was counted a single time. The V call is TRBV6-4, the J call TRBJ1-2; D gene unclear. CDR3 size: 14 residues. Germline CDR1 MRHNA, CDR2 SNTAGT. The V end lost 8 bases, the J end lost 2 bases, and 15 bases lay between the germline ends. CDR3 DNA: TGTGCCAGCCCCCTAGGGCCCTTCAACTATGGCTACACCTTC. Translation: CASPLGPFNYGYTF.

The CDR3 DNA follows: TGTGCCAGCAGCTTTGATTTCAATGAGCAGTTCTTC. Residues: CASSFDFNEQFF. The J gene is TRBJ2-1, the V gene TRBV7-9; no reliable D call. Germline V gives CDR1 SEHNR, CDR2 FQNEAQ (reference sequence). The CDR3 consists of 12 residues. V dropped 3 bases and J dropped 6 bases, with 6 bases sitting between them.

The J gene is TRBJ2-2, the V gene TRBV29-1; TRBD2 matches at 8 bases. The CDR3 is made up of 14 amino acids. The V segment lost 8 bases and the J segment 3 bases; nucleotides outside the gene matches: 8. Germline V gives CDR1 SQVTM, CDR2 ANQGSEA. In nucleotides, the CDR3 is TGCAGCACCCAGGAGCGGGGGTACACCGGGGAGCTGTTTTTT. As protein: CSTQERGYTGELFF.

The V call is TRBV7-9, the J call TRBJ2-5; the match to TRBD1 covers 7 bases. The CDR3 length is 15 residues. J lost 5 bases, V lost 3 bases, and 9 bases had no gene match. Germline V gene lookup returns CDR1 SEHNR and CDR2 FQNEAQ (reference sequence). CDR3 residues: CASSLFKGALETQYF. Written as DNA, the CDR3 is TGTGCCAGCAGCTTGTTTAAGGGGGCGCTTGAGACCCAGTACTTC.

The genes are TRBV4-3 and TRBJ1-1; D is uncertain. Trimming took 4 bases from V and 0 from J, leaving 6 bases between them. Germline V gene data show CDR1 as LGHNA and CDR2 as YSLEER. The CDR3 consists of 13 residues. The CDR3 DNA reads as TGCGCCAGCAGCCCAAACATGAACACTGAAGCTTTCTTT. Encoded protein: CASSPNMNTEAFF.

The chain recombines TRBV5-6 with TRBJ2-7; TRBD1 might be the D (6 bases). The germline gives CDR1 SGHDT, CDR2 YYEEEE. The germline V and J ends were trimmed by 4 bases and 4 bases, with 15 bases remaining between them. CDR3 length: 14 amino acids. CDR3 bases: TGTGCCAGCAGCCCCGGGACACCGTTTTACGAGCAGTACTTC. Protein sequence: CASSPGTPFYEQYF.

This chain connects TRBV18 to TRBJ2-7; D assignment may be TRBD1 or TRBD2 (5 bases each). Germline V gene lookup returns CDR1 KGHSH and CDR2 LQKENI. The V end lost 3 bases, the J end lost 3 bases, and 9 bases lay between the germline ends. The CDR3 spans 13 residues. The CDR3 DNA is TGTGCCAGCTCACCGGGGGAAAGCTACGAGCAGTACTTC. Its translation: CASSPGESYEQYF.

V gene TRBV6-5 combines with J gene TRBJ2-1; 7 bases are shared with TRBD2. Germline V gene data show CDR1 as MNHEY and CDR2 as SVGAGI. The CDR3 loop spans 15 amino acids. V gave up 6 bases and J gave up 0 bases; unmatched junction bases: 5. CDR3 region: CASSRSGSSYNEQFF. In DNA form, the CDR3 reads TGTGCCAGCAGCCGTAGCGGGTCCTCCTACAATGAGCAGTTCTTC.

The rearrangement joins TRBV11-1 to TRBJ1-2, with a possible D match to TRBD1 (5 bases). This CDR3 region has 16 residues. Per germline, CDR1 SGHAT and CDR2 FQDESV (reference sequence). The ends were cut back, 2 bases at V and 8 bases at J, with 21 bases in the middle. CDR3 amino acids: CASSLRGPGYTMGYTF. The CDR3 DNA follows: TGTGCCAGCAGCTTAAGGGGCCCAGGATATACTATGGGCTACACCTTC.

This clone occurred once. The chain has TRBV27 and TRBJ1-1; possible D gene TRBD1, 5 bases. Trimming removed 3 bases from V and 6 bases from J, with 14 bases in between. The CDR3 is made up of 14 amino acids. Per germline, CDR1 MNHEY and CDR2 SMNVEV (reference sequence). CDR3 in DNA: TGTGCCAGCAGTTTCGTCGGAGGGGTCCCTGAAGCTTTCTTT. This gives the protein CASSFVGGVPEAFF.

In its sample, this clone was seen once. This chain connects TRBV7-9 to TRBJ2-5; 8 bases agree with TRBD2. The CDR3 covers 16 residues. Germline loops: CDR1 SEHNR, CDR2 FQNEAQ (reference sequence). J lost 1 base, V lost 1 base, and 5 bases had no gene match. The CDR3 DNA sequence: TGTGCCAGCAGCTTAGGAGCGGGAGTCCTCCAAGAGACCCAGTACTTC. This translates into CASSLGAGVLQETQYF.

With regard to this clone: Other DNA sequences of this sample code for an identical CDR3. The chain combines TRBV28 with TRBJ2-3; tentatively, D is TRBD2 (7 bases). Germline V gene lookup returns CDR1 MDHEN and CDR2 SYDVKM. CDR3 length: 14 residues. V was shortened by 2 bases and J by 2 bases, with 8 bases between the two germline ends. CDR3 DNA sequence: TGTGCCAGCAGTTTAGCGGGGGCCACAGATACGCAGTATTTT. This codes for CASSLAGATDTQYF.

This chain connects TRBV29-1 to TRBJ2-3; D is unresolved. Germline CDR1 and CDR2: SQVTM and ANQGSEA. V lost 2 bases and J 2 bases, leaving 5 bases between the germline ends. CDR3 length equals 12 residues. CDR3 sequence: CSVELDTDTQYF. CDR3 sequence (DNA): TGCAGCGTTGAACTAGACACAGATACGCAGTATTTT.

This clone came up once. The V gene is TRBV7-6, the J gene TRBJ2-2; D gene ambiguous. Germline values: CDR1 SGHVS, CDR2 FNYEAQ. The CDR3 is 15 residues long. V gave up 5 bases and J gave up 5 bases, with 15 bases separating them. The CDR3 bases are TGTGCCAGCAGCCCTACCGGCCCGGGTACCGGGGAGCTGTTTTTT. It specifies CASSPTGPGTGELFF.

This rearrangement joins TRBV6-5 to TRBJ2-1; 10 nucleotides align to TRBD2. The CDR3 sequence is 16 residues long. With V trimmed by 2 bases and J by 7 bases, 8 bases remained unmatched. Germline V gene lookup returns CDR1 MNHEY and CDR2 SVGAGI. The CDR3 is CASSYPDGSGRNEQFF. The CDR3 DNA reads TGTGCCAGCAGTTACCCCGATGGTAGCGGGAGGAATGAGCAGTTCTTC.

This clone was recorded once. V gene TRBV5-1 combines with J gene TRBJ2-3; 12 bases are shared with TRBD2. CDR3 length: 18 residues. V trimming: 5 bases; J trimming: 0 bases; junction bases outside the gene matches: 10. Germline V gene sequence: CDR1 SGHRS, CDR2 YFSETQ. The CDR3 loop reads CASRLLAGGPTSTDTQYF. In DNA form, the CDR3 reads TGCGCCAGCAGGCTCCTAGCGGGAGGGCCAACCAGCACAGATACGCAGTATTTT.

The chain recombines TRBV19 with TRBJ2-7; TRBD2 agrees at 8 bases. Germline V gives CDR1 LNHDA, CDR2 SQIVND (reference sequence). V shed 5 bases and J 2 bases; nucleotides not matched to a gene: 5. The CDR3 runs 14 residues. The CDR3 DNA reads as TGTGCCAGTAGTTCCGCAGCGGGAGCCTACGAGCAGTACTTC. This sequence encodes CASSSAAGAYEQYF.

This chain joins TRBV9 and TRBJ2-5; D is ambiguous. V was trimmed by 0 bases and J by 0 bases, leaving 6 bases between them. Germline CDR1 is SGDLS and CDR2 is YYNGEE. The CDR3 runs 14 residues. DNA for the CDR3: TGTGCCAGCAGCGTAGACTCTAACCAAGAGACCCAGTACTTC. It specifies CASSVDSNQETQYF.

A note on this clone: This specimen includes other DNA sequences encoding the same CDR3. V usage is TRBV10-3 and J usage is TRBJ2-7; D is ambiguous. The CDR3 covers 14 residues. From germline, CDR1 is ENHRY and CDR2 SYGVKD. V lost 3 bases to trimming and J lost 0 bases, with 9 bases between them. The CDR3 sequence is CAISESGSSYEQYF. Written as DNA, the CDR3 is TGTGCCATCAGTGAATCAGGATCCTCCTACGAGCAGTACTTC.

This rearrangement joins TRBV9 to TRBJ2-2; D is undetermined. Germline-derived CDR1 and CDR2 are SGDLS and YYNGEE. This CDR3 has 13 amino acids. V lost 4 bases, J lost 6 bases, and 10 bases lay in between. CDR3 protein: CASSPRTAGELFF. The CDR3 DNA follows: TGTGCCAGCAGCCCTCGGACCGCCGGGGAGCTGTTTTTT.

A word on this clone: Just one base apart from a much larger clone, this may be a read error. The J gene is TRBJ2-7, the V gene TRBV7-9, with 9 bases aligning to TRBD1. The V and J ends lost 4 bases and 6 bases, in that order; junction bases with no gene match: 1. Germline CDR1 SEHNR, CDR2 FQNEAQ (reference sequence). This CDR3 region has 12 residues. CDR3 nucleotides: TGTGCCAGCAGCTGGGGACAGGGCGAGCAGTACTTC. Translating gives CASSWGQGEQYF.

CDR3 sequence: CASSLVSGQGVVGQPQHF. In DNA, the CDR3 is TGTGCCAGCAGTTTAGTCTCGGGACAGGGTGTGGTGGGTCAGCCCCAGCATTTT. The chain combines TRBV27 with TRBJ1-5, with 9 bases that match TRBD1. The CDR3 totals 18 residues. V lost 2 bases and J lost 6; bases outside the gene matches: 14. Germline loops: CDR1 MNHEY, CDR2 SMNVEV (reference sequence).

CDR3: CASSKRRLPGNTIYF. CDR3 nucleotides: TGTGCCAGCAGCAAAAGGCGCCTGCCTGGAAACACCATATATTTT. This sequence joins TRBV21-1 and TRBJ1-3. TRBV21-1 is a known pseudogene. The CDR3 has 15 residues.

The rearrangement links TRBV28 to TRBJ2-7, with D possibly being TRBD2 (6 bases). Looked up from germline, CDR1 is MDHEN and CDR2 is SYDVKM. The CDR3 sequence is 16 residues long. V was cut by 2 bases and J by 3 bases, with 17 bases left in between. Here the CDR3 reads CASSLAAGLANYEQYF. In nucleotides, the CDR3 is TGTGCCAGCAGTTTAGCGGCGGGACTGGCGAACTACGAGCAGTACTTC.